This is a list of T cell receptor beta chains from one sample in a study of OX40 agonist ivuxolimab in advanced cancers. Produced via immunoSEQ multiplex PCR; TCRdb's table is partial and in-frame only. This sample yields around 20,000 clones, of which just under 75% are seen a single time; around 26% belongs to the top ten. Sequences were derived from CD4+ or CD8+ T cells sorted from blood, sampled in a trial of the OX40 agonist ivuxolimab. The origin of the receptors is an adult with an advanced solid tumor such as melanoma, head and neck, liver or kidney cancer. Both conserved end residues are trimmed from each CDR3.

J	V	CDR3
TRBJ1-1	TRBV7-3	ATLDAYTEAF
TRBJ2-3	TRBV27	ASSPSLELDTDTQY
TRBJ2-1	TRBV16	ASSRLAGSYNEQF
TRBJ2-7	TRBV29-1	SVDVGQGYEQY
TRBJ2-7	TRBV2	ASSEGKDPRYEQY
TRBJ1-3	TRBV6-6	ASRPDSSYGNTIY
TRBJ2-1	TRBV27	ASSSIQTGGDYNEQF
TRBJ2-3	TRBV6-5	ASSNLADTDTQY
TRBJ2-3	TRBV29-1	SVEYSPSGRDYADTQY
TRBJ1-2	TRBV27	ASSLYPRTSGYT
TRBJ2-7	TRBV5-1	ASSRQGATYEQY
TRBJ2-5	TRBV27	ASSRGASGSKQETQY
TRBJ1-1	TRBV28	ASTRTGYTEAF
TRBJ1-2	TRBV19	ASSIFRTGSGYT
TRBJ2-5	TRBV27	ASSRTGLQETQY
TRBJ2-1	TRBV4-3	ASSPIWASYNEQF
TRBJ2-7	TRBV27	ASSPDRVWDEQY
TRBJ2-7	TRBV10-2	ASSSGTGVYEQY
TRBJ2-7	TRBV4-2	ASSQEGLAATYEQY
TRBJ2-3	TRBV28	ASSPDRELTDTQY
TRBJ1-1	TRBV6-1	ASNLWTGMNTEAF
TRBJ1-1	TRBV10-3	AISELDRGRPEAF
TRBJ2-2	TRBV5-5	ASSLQTGVLTGELF
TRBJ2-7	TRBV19	ASSIHGREQY
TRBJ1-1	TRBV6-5	ASSYGQGTEAF
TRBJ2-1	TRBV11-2	ASSLGFVAGPYNEQF
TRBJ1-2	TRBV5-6	ASSLGTGYGYT
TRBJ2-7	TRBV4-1	ASSQRTGNYEQY
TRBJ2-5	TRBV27	ASSTSSPLAGGPGTQY
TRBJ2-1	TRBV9	ASSVGGGRMDEQF
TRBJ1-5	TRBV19	ASSITVGELRQPQH
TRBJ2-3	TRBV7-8	ASSLVGTATDTQY
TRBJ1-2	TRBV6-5	ASSLGRGSGYT
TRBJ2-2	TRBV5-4	ASSPFGGGGELF
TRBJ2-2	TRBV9	ASSAPGQGPDTGELF
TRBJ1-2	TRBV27	ASSLIGQGAGGYT
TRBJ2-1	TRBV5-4	ASSSTGGYDLGV
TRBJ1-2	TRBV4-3	ASSQDQGVDYGYT
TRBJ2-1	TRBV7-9	ASSLTRGEQF
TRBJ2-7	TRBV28	ASRPEGQGVYEQY
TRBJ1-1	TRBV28	ASRPDRGAEAF
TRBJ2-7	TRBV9	ASGTGNHEQY